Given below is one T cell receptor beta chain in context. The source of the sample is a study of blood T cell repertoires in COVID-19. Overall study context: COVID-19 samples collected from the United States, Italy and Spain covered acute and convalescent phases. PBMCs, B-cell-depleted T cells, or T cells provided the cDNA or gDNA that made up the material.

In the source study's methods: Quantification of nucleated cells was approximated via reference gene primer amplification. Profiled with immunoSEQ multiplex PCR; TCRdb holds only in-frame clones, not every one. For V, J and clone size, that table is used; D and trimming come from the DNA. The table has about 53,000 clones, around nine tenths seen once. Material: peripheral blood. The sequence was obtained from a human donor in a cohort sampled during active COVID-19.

The CDR3 sequence is CASSQVGHSGTGNLGYTF. CDR3 coding DNA: TGCGCCAGCAGCCAAGTGGGGCACTCCGGGACAGGGAATCTTGGCTACACCTTC. The chain links TRBV4-3 to TRBJ1-2; 9 bases are shared with TRBD1. V was pared by 1 base and J by 7 bases, with 16 bases of the junction left unmatched. The germline CDR1 and CDR2 sequences are LGHNA and YSLEER. The CDR3 length is 18 residues.